This T cell receptor (beta chain) was recovered during a study of T-cell reconstitution after alpha-beta-depleted transplantation in children. Study-wide results and limits: Fresh T-cell production supplied most of the T-cell counts and diversity seen one year after transplant. The high TCRbeta diversity at day 60 in some patients came from surviving recipient T cells and thymic progenitors. Roughly two months post-transplant, alpha-beta T cells reportedly originated from several hundred graft clones that had expanded.

It was with unique molecular identifiers that the TCRbeta library was prepared. MiXCR was run by TCRdb on the PCR reads, yielding one entry per CDR3 protein. The sample lists roughly 200,000 distinct CDR3 sequences; roughly 7% were seen once. Many counts were recorded for this clonotype. Its antigen is undetermined. Germline V lookup: CDR1 SGHTA, CDR2 FQGNSA. This CDR3 comprises 12 residues. The V and J ends lost 4 bases and 7 bases respectively, with 11 bases between them. Sequenced here: PBMCs, sampled before TCRalphabeta/CD19-depleted stem cell transplant. The clonotype comes from a boy aged 2-15 years with acute lymphoblastic leukemia, due to receive a stem cell transplant. This chain joins TRBV7-2 and TRBJ2-7; D perhaps matches TRBD2 (6 bases). CDR3 amino acids: CASSSDGGEQYF. The DNA for the CDR3 is TGTGCCAGCAGCTCAGACGGGGGTGAGCAGTACTTC.